These 7 T cell receptor beta chains were all obtained from the same sample, sequenced in a study of neurological immune-mediated disorders. MiXCR, applied by TCRdb to the 5' RACE reads, yields one record per CDR3 protein. The table has some 50,000 distinct CDR3 sequences, roughly 2% seen once. The material sequenced was PBMCs. The source of these receptors is a woman aged 40 to 50 with multiple sclerosis.

This clonotype was picked up many times. This chain uses TRBV5-1 with TRBJ2-1; 9 bases line up with TRBD1. The trim removed 4 bases at V and 7 bases at J, leaving 9 bases unmatched. Germline V gives CDR1 SGHRS, CDR2 YFSETQ. The CDR3 runs 15 residues. CDR3 sequence: CASSHTGQGRNEQFF. The DNA for the CDR3 is TGCGCCAGCAGCCATACGGGACAGGGACGGAATGAGCAGTTCTTC. Variable domain in full (rest from reference TRBV5-1 and TRBJ2-1): KAGVTQTPRYLIKTRGQQVTLSCSPISGHRSVSWYQQTPGQGLQFLFEYFSETQRNKGNFPGRFSGRQFSNSRSEMNVSTLELGDSALYLCASSHTGQGRNEQFFGPGTRLTVL.

This clonotype was recorded at least ten times. The genes are TRBV29-1 and TRBJ1-5, with D possibly being TRBD1 (5 bases). CDR3 size: 10 residues. CDR1 is SQVTM and CDR2 is ANQGSEA in the germline V gene. The germline V and J ends were trimmed by 4 bases and 8 bases, with 6 bases remaining between them. The DNA of the CDR3 is TGCAGCGTTGGAGGGGAGCCCCAGCATTTT. Translating it yields CSVGGEPQHF.

This clonotype has a count of ten or more. The V and J genes are TRBV5-1 and TRBJ1-5, with D tentatively TRBD1 (6 bases). V lost 0 bases and J 3 bases, leaving 13 bases between the germline ends. CDR3 length: 16 residues. CDR1 and CDR2 (germline): SGHRS, YFSETQ. CDR3 region: CASSLGGQGINQPQHF. The CDR3 region has the DNA TGCGCCAGCAGCTTGGGCGGGCAGGGGATCAATCAGCCCCAGCATTTT. Full variable domain (remainder filled in from reference TRBV5-1 and TRBJ1-5): KAGVTQTPRYLIKTRGQQVTLSCSPISGHRSVSWYQQTPGQGLQFLFEYFSETQRNKGNFPGRFSGRQFSNSRSEMNVSTLELGDSALYLCASSLGGQGINQPQHFGDGTRLSIL.

The sample holds many counts of this clonotype. The chain combines TRBV29-1 with TRBJ2-2; possible D gene TRBD1, 6 bases. This CDR3 is 12 amino acids long. Trimming stripped 6 bases from V and 4 bases from J, with 9 bases between. Looked up from germline, CDR1 is SQVTM and CDR2 is ANQGSEA. CDR3 region: CSVVGGTGELFF. The CDR3 DNA is TGCAGCGTCGTAGGGGGCACCGGGGAGCTGTTTTTT.

This clonotype was counted many times. This rearrangement joins TRBV27 to TRBJ2-3, with TRBD2 matching 7 bases. Per the germline V gene, CDR1 is MNHEY and CDR2 is SMNVEV (reference sequence). This CDR3 region has 14 residues. V trimming: 10 bases; J trimming: 0 bases; junction bases outside the gene matches: 7. For the CDR3, the DNA is TGTGCCATCAAAGCGGGGATTAGCACAGATACGCAGTATTTT. The encoded protein is CAIKAGISTDTQYF.

This clonotype has ten or more counts. The rearrangement uses TRBV13 and TRBJ1-1, with a possible D match to TRBD1 (5 bases). Per the germline V gene, CDR1 is PRHDT and CDR2 is FYEKMQ (reference sequence). Trimming left V 1 base short and J 7 bases short, with 7 bases between. This CDR3 region has 12 residues. CDR3 sequence: CASSLVQGEAFF. The CDR3, as DNA: TGTGCCAGCAGCTTAGTTCAGGGTGAAGCTTTCTTT.

This clonotype was detected ten times or more. V and J are TRBV10-3 and TRBJ2-2; no firm D call. The CDR3 has 13 residues. Trimming shortened V by 3 bases and J by 2 bases, and 4 bases separated the two germline ends. Germline CDR1 is ENHRY and CDR2 is SYGVKD. The DNA of the CDR3 is TGTGCCATCAGTGATCCAAACACCGGGGAGCTGTTTTTT. It yields the protein CAISDPNTGELFF.